One TCR beta chain is described in this entry. In the authors' methods: Using reference gene primer amplification, nucleated cell counts were estimated. Assay: immunoSEQ multiplex PCR; the TCRdb copy retains only in-frame clones and omits some. V and J calls and clone size follow that table, whereas D and trimming were derived from the DNA. Of about 79,000 clones in the sample, around 89% were seen once. These data belong to a study of blood T cell repertoires in COVID-19. Overall study: COVID-19 samples from acute and convalescent phases originated in the United States, Italy and Spain. T cells, B-cell-depleted T cells, or PBMCs provided the cDNA or gDNA that served as material.

J was trimmed by 7 bases and V by 2 bases; bases with no gene match: 5. The germline gives CDR1 MNHNS, CDR2 SASEGT. This CDR3 is 15 amino acids long. This chain uses TRBV6-1 with TRBJ1-5; 10 bases are shared with TRBD1. Sequenced input: peripheral blood. The receptor was isolated from a man aged 65-85 years with active or convalescent COVID-19. CDR3 loop: CASSEIDRGPQPQHF. The CDR3, as DNA: TGTGCCAGCAGTGAAATTGACAGGGGGCCCCAGCCCCAGCATTTT.